What follows are 16 T cell receptor beta chains derived from one specimen sequenced in a study of regulatory T cells in long-lasting Graves disease. Time point: persistent/refractory GD, antithyroid drugs over 5 years with positive TRAb. PBMCs provided the RNA from which the TCR library was made. Arm-PCR of CDR3 regions with iRepertoire HTBI primers generated TCR beta libraries. TCRdb passed the multiplex PCR reads through MiXCR, listing each CDR3 protein once. The data contain over 250,000 distinct CDR3 sequences, around 20% of them singletons. Sequenced material: peripheral blood mononuclear cells (PBMCs), taken when the disease was refractory, from a patient treated with antithyroid drugs. The receptor set was obtained from a female donor with Graves disease.

This clonotype was observed many times. V gene TRBV12-3 or TRBV12-4 combines with J gene TRBJ1-5; D uncertain. The CDR3 is 13 amino acids. The V gene lost 2 bases and the J gene lost 3 bases, with 5 bases spanning the gap. As DNA, the CDR3 is TGTGCCAGCAGTTTACAGATCAATCAGCCCCAGCATTTT. Amino acids: CASSLQINQPQHF.

The table lists this clonotype with a few counts. V is TRBV20-1 and J is TRBJ1-1; a possible D gene is TRBD1 (6 bases). Germline values: CDR1 DFQATT, CDR2 SNEGSKA (reference sequence). CDR3 length: 15 residues. Trimming left V 4 bases short and J 5 bases short, with 20 bases between. In DNA form, the CDR3 reads TGCAGTGCTAATCCCGTGGGGGCAGGAAGGACTGAAGCTTTCTTT. This gives the protein CSANPVGAGRTEAFF.

Points on this clonotype: One base away lies a much larger clone, so this may be a sequencing read error. The chain employs TRBV28 and TRBJ1-5, with TRBD1 as a possible D gene (6 bases). V dropped 4 bases and J dropped 9 bases, with 16 bases sitting between them. The CDR3 is 14 amino acids. CDR1 and CDR2 from the germline V gene are MDHEN and SYDVKM. CDR3 amino acids: CASSSRTEDRPQHF. In DNA form, the CDR3 reads TGTGCCAGCAGTTCTCGGACAGAGGATCGGCCCCAGCATTTT.

The chain is built from TRBV7-9 and TRBJ2-5; maybe TRBD1 (5 bases). V was shortened by 5 bases and J by 11 bases, with 18 bases between the two germline ends. Germline V gives CDR1 SEHNR, CDR2 FQNEAQ (reference sequence). This CDR3 is 13 amino acids long. The CDR3: CASSPQGDEPQYF. In nucleotides, the CDR3 is TGTGCCAGCAGCCCCCAGGGTGACGAACCTCAGTACTTC.

This rearrangement joins TRBV27 to TRBJ2-2; D is unclear. The CDR3 has 11 amino acids. Per the germline V gene, CDR1 is MNHEY and CDR2 is SMNVEV (reference sequence). CDR3 sequence (DNA): TGTGTCAGTAGCCAAAACGGGGAGCTGTTTTTT. Its translation: CVSSQNGELFF.

This clonotype appeared many times. The rearrangement links TRBV7-2 to TRBJ2-7, with a weak D call TRBD1 (6 bases). The V gene lost 3 bases and the J gene lost 5 bases, with 11 bases spanning the gap. The CDR3 is 13 residues long. CDR1 SGHTA and CDR2 FQGNSA come from the germline V gene. CDR3 nucleotides: TGTGCCAGCAGCTTGTTCACAGGGAACGAGCAGTACTTC. This translates into CASSLFTGNEQYF.

This clonotype was counted ten times or more. V usage is TRBV7-2 and J usage is TRBJ1-1; possibly TRBD1 for D (5 bases). CDR1 and CDR2 (germline): SGHTA, FQGNSA. CDR3 length equals 14 residues. Trimming left V 5 bases short and J 1 base short, with 11 bases between. The CDR3 nucleotides read TGTGCCAGCAGCGTCAAAGACAGGAACACTGAAGCTTTCTTT. Translated, it gives CASSVKDRNTEAFF.

The chain combines TRBV7-6 with TRBJ2-1; the match to TRBD2 covers 13 bases. CDR3 length: 16 residues. Germline CDR1 SGHVS, CDR2 FNYEAQ. J was trimmed by 8 bases and V by 5 bases; bases with no gene match: 9. The CDR3 sequence is CASSPRLAGGMDEQFF. The CDR3 coding sequence is TGTGCCAGCAGCCCCCGACTAGCGGGAGGTATGGATGAGCAGTTCTTC.

This clonotype was seen more than once but under ten times. The chain has TRBV7-2 and TRBJ2-7; TRBD2 aligns across 11 bases. The CDR3 extends over 14 amino acids. Germline V CDR1 and CDR2: SGHTA, FQGNSA. Unmatched junction bases numbered 3, after V lost 5 bases and J lost 3 bases. Here the CDR3 reads CASSTGLAGYEQYF. CDR3 bases: TGTGCCAGCAGCACAGGACTAGCGGGCTACGAGCAGTACTTC.

This clonotype occurred a few times. The V call is TRBV4-3, the J call TRBJ2-5; 9 bases fit TRBD1. Germline CDR1 is LGHNA and CDR2 is YSLEER. V dropped 0 bases and J dropped 7; count of bases not matched to a gene: 3. This CDR3 spans 14 amino acids. CDR3 loop: CASSQDRGQGTQYF. The CDR3 nucleotides read TGCGCCAGCAGCCAAGATAGGGGACAGGGGACCCAGTACTTC.

This clonotype was detected many times. The rearrangement links TRBV30 to TRBJ1-4; TRBD1 might be the D (6 bases). CDR1 is GTSNPN and CDR2 is SVGIG in the germline V gene (reference sequence). V lost 5 bases and J lost 6, with 13 bases in between. CDR3 size: 13 residues. The CDR3 DNA reads as TGTGCCTGGGGGACATCGAGAGATGAAAAACTGTTTTTT. Amino acid sequence: CAWGTSRDEKLFF.

The rearrangement uses TRBV7-2 and TRBJ1-2; 8 bases are shared with TRBD1. CDR1 is SGHTA and CDR2 is FQGNSA in the germline V gene. CDR3 length: 16 amino acids. The junction had 11 bases not matched to a gene; V was cut back by 0 bases and J by 8 bases. CDR3: CASSLAWGQELGGYTF. For the CDR3, the DNA is TGTGCCAGCAGCTTAGCCTGGGGACAGGAATTAGGAGGCTACACCTTC.

This chain links TRBV20-1 with TRBJ2-3; maybe TRBD2 (5 bases). Trimming cost V 3 bases and J 1 base, with 11 bases left between them. Germline CDR1 DFQATT, CDR2 SNEGSKA (reference sequence). The CDR3 totals 14 residues. CDR3 in amino acids: CSARWRVGTDTQYF. The CDR3 DNA reads as TGCAGTGCTAGGTGGCGGGTGGGCACAGATACGCAGTATTTT.

The sample holds many counts of this clonotype. The chain uses TRBV6-1 and TRBJ1-2; unclear D gene. The CDR3 spans 16 residues. Germline-derived CDR1 and CDR2 are MNHNS and SASEGT. The germline V and J ends were trimmed by 3 bases and 3 bases, with 17 bases remaining between them. CDR3 loop: CASSDPMAATYYGYTF. CDR3 sequence (DNA): TGTGCCAGCAGTGACCCTATGGCGGCAACCTACTATGGCTACACCTTC.

V usage is TRBV6-1 and J usage is TRBJ2-7; 14 bases are a match to TRBD2. The CDR3 has 16 residues. V shed 6 bases, J shed 3 bases, and the junction held 7 bases outside the gene matches. Germline CDR1 is MNHNS and CDR2 is SASEGT. The CDR3 sequence: CASSLGLAGANYEQYF. The CDR3 nucleotides are TGTGCCAGCAGCCTGGGACTAGCGGGAGCTAACTACGAGCAGTACTTC.

The table lists this clonotype with a few counts. Its ends do not fully match the called genes, so a read error is possible. V and J are TRBV10-3 and TRBJ2-7, with D perhaps assigned TRBD1 or TRBD2 (5 bases each). Germline V lookup: CDR1 ENHRY, CDR2 SYGVKD. CDR3 length equals 14 residues. CDR3: CAISGPGAAYEQCF. In DNA, the CDR3 is TGTGCCATCAGTGGGCCCGGGGCGGCGTACGAGCAGTGCTTC.